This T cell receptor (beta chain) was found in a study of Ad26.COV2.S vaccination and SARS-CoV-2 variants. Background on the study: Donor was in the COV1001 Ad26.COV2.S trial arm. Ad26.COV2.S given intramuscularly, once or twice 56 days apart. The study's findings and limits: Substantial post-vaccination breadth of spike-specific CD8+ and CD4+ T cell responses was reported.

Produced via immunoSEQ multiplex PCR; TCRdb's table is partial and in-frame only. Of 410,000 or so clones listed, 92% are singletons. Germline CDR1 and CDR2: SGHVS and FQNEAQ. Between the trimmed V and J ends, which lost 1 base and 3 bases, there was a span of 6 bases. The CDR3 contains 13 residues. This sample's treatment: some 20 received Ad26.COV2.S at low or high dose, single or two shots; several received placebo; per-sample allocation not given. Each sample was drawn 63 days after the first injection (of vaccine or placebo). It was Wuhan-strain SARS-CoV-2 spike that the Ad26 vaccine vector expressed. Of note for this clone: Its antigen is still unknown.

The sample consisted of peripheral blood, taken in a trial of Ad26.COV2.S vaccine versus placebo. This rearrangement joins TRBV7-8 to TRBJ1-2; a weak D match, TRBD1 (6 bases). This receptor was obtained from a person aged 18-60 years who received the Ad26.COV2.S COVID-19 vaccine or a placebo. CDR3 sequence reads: CASSLDRDYGYTF. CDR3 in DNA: TGTGCCAGCAGCTTAGACAGGGACTATGGCTACACCTTC. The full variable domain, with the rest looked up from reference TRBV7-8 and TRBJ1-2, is GAGVSQSPRYKVAKRGQDVALRCDPISGHVSLFWYQQALGQGPEFLTYFQNEAQLDKSGLPSDRFFAERPEGSVSTLKIQRTQQEDSAVYLCASSLDRDYGYTFGSGTRLTVV.